One T cell receptor beta chain is described in this entry. Its antigen remains unidentified. This sample was included in a study of shared clonotypes between healthy human individuals. Findings and caveats of the study: In having few donors, the study represented limited genetic and exposure-history diversity.

The CDR3 is 15 residues long. Trimming pared 4 bases from V and 0 bases from J, leaving 11 bases between. CDR1 and CDR2 (germline): SNHLY, FYNNEI. Under the authors' procedure: Filtering differed, since immunoSEQ gave only junction sequences and no quality scores. Measured with immunoSEQ multiplex PCR; TCRdb has only the in-frame clones, and not every one. That table supplies the V and J calls and clone size; D and trimming were determined from the DNA. Of around 450,000 clones in the sample, around 79% were seen once. This TCR derives from a woman in her 40s in good health. Some clones in this sample may be carry-over from other donors' samples. The V and J genes are TRBV2 and TRBJ2-3; no clear D gene. The material sequenced was PBMCs. The CDR3 DNA sequence: TGTGCCAGCAGTGTTAAGAGTGCTAGCACAGATACGCAGTATTTT. Its protein is CASSVKSASTDTQYF.